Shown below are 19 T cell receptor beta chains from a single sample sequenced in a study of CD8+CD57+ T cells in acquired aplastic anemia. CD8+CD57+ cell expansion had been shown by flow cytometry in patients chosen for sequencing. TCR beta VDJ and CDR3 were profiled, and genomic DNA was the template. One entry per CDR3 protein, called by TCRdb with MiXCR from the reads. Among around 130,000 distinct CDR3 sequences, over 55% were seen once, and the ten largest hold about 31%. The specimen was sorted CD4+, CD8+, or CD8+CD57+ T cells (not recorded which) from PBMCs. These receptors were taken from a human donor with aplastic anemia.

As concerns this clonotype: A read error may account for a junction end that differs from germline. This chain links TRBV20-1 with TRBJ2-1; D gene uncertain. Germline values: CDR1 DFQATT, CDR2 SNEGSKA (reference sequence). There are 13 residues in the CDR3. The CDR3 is CSANEGPHNEQIF. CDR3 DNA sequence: TGCAGTGCTAATGAAGGGCCGCACAATGAGCAGATCTTC.

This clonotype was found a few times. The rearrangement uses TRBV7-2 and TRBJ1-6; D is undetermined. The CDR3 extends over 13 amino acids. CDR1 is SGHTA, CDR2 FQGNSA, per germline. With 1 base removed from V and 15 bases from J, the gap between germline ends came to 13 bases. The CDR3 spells CASSLGTVGHLHF. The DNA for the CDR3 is TGTGCCAGCAGCTTAGGGACGGTCGGGCACCTCCACTTT.

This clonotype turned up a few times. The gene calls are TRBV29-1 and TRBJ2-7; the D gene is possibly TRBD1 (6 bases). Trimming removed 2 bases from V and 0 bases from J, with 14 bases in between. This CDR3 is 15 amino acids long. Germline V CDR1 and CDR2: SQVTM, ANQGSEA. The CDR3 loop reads CSVETQDSFSYEQYF. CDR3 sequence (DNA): TGCAGCGTTGAAACGCAGGACAGTTTCTCCTACGAGCAGTACTTC.

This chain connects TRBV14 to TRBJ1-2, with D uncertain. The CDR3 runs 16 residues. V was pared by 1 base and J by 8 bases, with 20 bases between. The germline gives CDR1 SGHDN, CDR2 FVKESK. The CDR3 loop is CASSQGSVRREGGYTF. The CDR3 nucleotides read TGTGCCAGCAGCCAAGGGTCAGTGCGGAGGGAGGGCGGCTACACCTTC.

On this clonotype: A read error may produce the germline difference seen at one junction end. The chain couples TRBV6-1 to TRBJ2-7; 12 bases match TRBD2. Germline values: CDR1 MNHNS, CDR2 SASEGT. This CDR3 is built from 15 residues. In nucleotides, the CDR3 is TGTGCCAGCAGGCCAAGACTAGCGGGAGCCTACGAGCAGCACTTC. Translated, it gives CASRPRLAGAYEQHF.

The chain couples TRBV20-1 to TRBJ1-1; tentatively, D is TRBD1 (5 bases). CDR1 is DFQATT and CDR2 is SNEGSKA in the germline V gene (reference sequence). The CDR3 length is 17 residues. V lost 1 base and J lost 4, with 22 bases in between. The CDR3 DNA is TGCAGTGCTAGAGCCCGCGGACCAACCGGGGCCCTCACTGAAGCTTTCTTT. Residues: CSARARGPTGALTEAFF.

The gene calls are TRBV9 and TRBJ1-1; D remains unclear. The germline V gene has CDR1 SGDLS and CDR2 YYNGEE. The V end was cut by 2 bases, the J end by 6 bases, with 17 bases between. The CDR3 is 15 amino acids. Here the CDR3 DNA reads TGTGCCAGCAGCGTCGAGGACGGACCGACGGCTGAAGCTTTCTTT. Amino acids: CASSVEDGPTAEAFF.

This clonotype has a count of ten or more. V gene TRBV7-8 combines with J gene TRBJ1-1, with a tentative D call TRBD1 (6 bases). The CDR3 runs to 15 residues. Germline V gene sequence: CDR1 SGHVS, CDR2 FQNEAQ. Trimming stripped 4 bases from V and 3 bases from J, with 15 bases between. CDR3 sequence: CASSSDQGLDTEAFF. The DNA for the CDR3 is TGTGCCAGCAGCTCAGACCAGGGGTTGGACACTGAAGCTTTCTTT.

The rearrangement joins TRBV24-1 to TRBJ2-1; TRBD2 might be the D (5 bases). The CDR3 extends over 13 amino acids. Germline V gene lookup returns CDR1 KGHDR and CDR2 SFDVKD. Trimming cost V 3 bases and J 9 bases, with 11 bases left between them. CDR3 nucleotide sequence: TGTGCCACCAGTGATAAATGCGGGCGTGAGCAGTTCTTC. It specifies CATSDKCGREQFF.

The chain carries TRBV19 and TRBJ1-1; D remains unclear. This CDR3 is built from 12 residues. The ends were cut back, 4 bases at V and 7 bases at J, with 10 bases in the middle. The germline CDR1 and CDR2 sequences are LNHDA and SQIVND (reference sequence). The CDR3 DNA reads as TGTGCCAGTAGTAGGTGGGCTGGTGAAGCTTTCTTT. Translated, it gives CASSRWAGEAFF. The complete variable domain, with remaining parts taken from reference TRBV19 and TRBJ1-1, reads DGGITQSPKYLFRKEGQNVTLSCEQNLNHDAMYWYRQDPGQGLRLIYYSQIVNDFQKGDIAEGYSVSREKKESFPLTVTSAQKNPTAFYLCASSRWAGEAFFGQGTRLTVV.

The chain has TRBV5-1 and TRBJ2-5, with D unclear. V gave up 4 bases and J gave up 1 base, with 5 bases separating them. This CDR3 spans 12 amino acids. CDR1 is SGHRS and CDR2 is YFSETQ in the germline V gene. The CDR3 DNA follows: TGCGCCAGCAGCGCTATCCAAGAGACCCAGTACTTC. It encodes CASSAIQETQYF.

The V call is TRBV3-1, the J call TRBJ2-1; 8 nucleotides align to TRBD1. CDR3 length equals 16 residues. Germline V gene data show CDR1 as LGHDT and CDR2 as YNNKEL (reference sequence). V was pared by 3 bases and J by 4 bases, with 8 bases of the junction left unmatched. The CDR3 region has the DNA TGTGCCAGCAGCCAGTTCCCGGGACAGGAATACAATGAGCAGTTCTTC. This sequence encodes CASSQFPGQEYNEQFF.

CDR3 protein: CSARAGFTEAFF. In DNA form, the CDR3 reads TGCAGTGCTAGAGCAGGGTTCACTGAAGCTTTCTTT. V usage is TRBV20-1 and J usage is TRBJ1-1; tentative D call: TRBD1 (5 bases). The CDR3 is made up of 12 amino acids. Germline CDR1 reads DFQATT; CDR2 reads SNEGSKA (reference sequence). V was cut by 1 base and J by 4 bases, with 7 bases left in between.

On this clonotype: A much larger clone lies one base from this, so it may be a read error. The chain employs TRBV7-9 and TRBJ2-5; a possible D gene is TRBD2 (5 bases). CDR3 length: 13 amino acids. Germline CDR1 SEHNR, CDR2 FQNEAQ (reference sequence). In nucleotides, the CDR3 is TGTACCAGCAGCTTAGCGCTCGAGGAGACCCAGTACTTC. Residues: CTSSLALEETQYF.

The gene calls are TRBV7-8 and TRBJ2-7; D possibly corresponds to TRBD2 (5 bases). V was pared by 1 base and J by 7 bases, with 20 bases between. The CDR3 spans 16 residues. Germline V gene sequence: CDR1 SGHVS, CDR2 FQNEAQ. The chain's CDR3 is CASSLVTRRVGTEQYF. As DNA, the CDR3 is TGTGCCAGCAGCTTAGTCACCAGGCGGGTGGGTACGGAGCAGTACTTC.

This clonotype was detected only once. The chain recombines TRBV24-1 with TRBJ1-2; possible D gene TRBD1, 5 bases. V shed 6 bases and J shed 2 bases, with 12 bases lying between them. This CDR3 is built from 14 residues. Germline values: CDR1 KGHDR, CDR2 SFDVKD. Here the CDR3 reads CATSLSGTNYGYTF. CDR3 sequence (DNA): TGTGCCACCAGTTTATCAGGGACGAACTATGGCTACACCTTC.

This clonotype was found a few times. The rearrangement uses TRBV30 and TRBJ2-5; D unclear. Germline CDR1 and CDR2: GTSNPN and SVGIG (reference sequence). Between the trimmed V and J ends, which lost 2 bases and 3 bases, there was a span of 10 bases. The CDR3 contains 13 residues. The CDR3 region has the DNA TGTGCCTGGAGTTGGTTGGCTAAAGAGACCCAGTACTTC. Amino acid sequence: CAWSWLAKETQYF.

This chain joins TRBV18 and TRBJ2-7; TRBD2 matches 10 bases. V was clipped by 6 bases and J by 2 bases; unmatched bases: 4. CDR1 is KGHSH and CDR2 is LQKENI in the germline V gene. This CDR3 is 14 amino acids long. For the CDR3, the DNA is TGTGCCAGCTCTCTGGGACTAGCGCCCTACGAGCAGTACTTC. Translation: CASSLGLAPYEQYF.

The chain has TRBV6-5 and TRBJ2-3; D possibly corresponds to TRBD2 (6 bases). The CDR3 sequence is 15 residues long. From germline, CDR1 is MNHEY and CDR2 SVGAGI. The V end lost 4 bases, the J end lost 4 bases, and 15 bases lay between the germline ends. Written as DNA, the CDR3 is TGTGCCAGCAGTTTGGGGGGATTTGGATCAGATACGCAGTATTTT. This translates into CASSLGGFGSDTQYF.